The 18 T cell receptor beta chains presented below share a single source sample, sequenced in a study of T cells in localized non-small cell lung cancer. Sequenced by immunoSEQ multiplex PCR; TCRdb stores in-frame clones only, minus some. This sample has around 130,000 clones, with 89% found just once. Sequencing used peripheral blood, obtained before any cancer treatment. These receptors all stem from a female donor aged 60 or older with stage I lung adenocarcinoma.

The rearrangement uses TRBV7-2 and TRBJ2-7; a weak D match, TRBD1 (6 bases). V lost 1 base, J lost 1 base, and 11 bases lay in between. This CDR3 region has 15 residues. Germline assignment: CDR1 SGHTA and CDR2 FQGNSA. Written as DNA, the CDR3 is TGTGCCAGCAGCTTAGAGTGGGACAAATCCTACGAGCAGTACTTC. As protein: CASSLEWDKSYEQYF.

This clone was detected once. The CDR3 DNA is TGTGCCAGCGACCCGGACACAGATACGCAGTATTTT. It is translated as CASDPDTDTQYF. This chain connects TRBV28 to TRBJ2-3, with no clear D. The V gene's germline CDR1 is MDHEN and CDR2 SYDVKM. This CDR3 contains 12 residues. V was shortened by 8 bases and J by 2 bases, with 8 bases between the two germline ends.

Concerning this clone: The sample carries other DNA sequences with the same CDR3. The chain couples TRBV5-4 to TRBJ2-7; D is undetermined. This CDR3 is 14 amino acids long. Trimming cost V 4 bases and J 2 bases, with 13 bases left between them. The germline V gene encodes CDR1 SGHNT and CDR2 YYREEE (reference sequence). Here the CDR3 reads CASSGRDRPYEQYF. The CDR3 nucleotides read TGTGCCAGCAGCGGCCGCGACCGTCCCTACGAGCAGTACTTC. Supplemented by reference TRBV5-4 and TRBJ2-7, the full variable domain reads ETGVTQSPTHLIKTRGQQVTLRCSSQSGHNTVSWYQQALGQGPQFIFQYYREEENGRGNFPPRFSGLQFPNYSSELNVNALELDDSALYLCASSGRDRPYEQYFGPGTRLTVT.

The chain couples TRBV19 to TRBJ1-1; D unresolved. Germline CDR1 LNHDA, CDR2 SQIVND (reference sequence). V was clipped by 0 bases and J by 5 bases, with 7 bases between them. CDR3 size: 13 residues. CDR3 sequence: CASSIEGLTEAFF. The CDR3 bases are TGTGCCAGTAGTATAGAGGGTTTAACTGAAGCTTTCTTT.

The genes are TRBV4-1 and TRBJ2-7, with 7 bases that match TRBD1. CDR3 length equals 14 residues. J was trimmed by 2 bases and V by 5 bases; bases with no gene match: 6. CDR1 and CDR2 (germline): MGHRA, YSYEKL. CDR3 DNA: TGCGCCAGCAGCTACCCGGGACAGACCTACGAGCAGTACTTC. Its protein is CASSYPGQTYEQYF.

V usage is TRBV6-1 and J usage is TRBJ2-2; 9 nucleotides match TRBD2. The V segment lost 8 bases and the J segment 5 bases; nucleotides outside the gene matches: 9. Germline-derived CDR1 and CDR2 are MNHNS and SASEGT. CDR3 length: 15 amino acids. Here the CDR3 reads CASRHSGSGTGELFF. For the CDR3, the DNA is TGTGCCAGCCGCCATAGCGGGAGCGGAACCGGGGAGCTGTTTTTT.

J is TRBJ1-5 and V is TRBV28; D is unresolved. Trimming cost V 5 bases and J 2 bases, with 13 bases left between them. The CDR3 spans 15 residues. Germline V gives CDR1 MDHEN, CDR2 SYDVKM. For the CDR3, the DNA is TGTGCCAGCAGTGAGAGGCGGGGTGGCAATCAGCCCCAGCATTTT. Protein sequence: CASSERRGGNQPQHF.

The chain carries TRBV6-8 and TRBJ2-2; tentative D call: TRBD1 (6 bases). CDR3 size: 13 residues. Germline CDR1 reads MNHGY; CDR2 reads SAAAGT. V lost 0 bases to trimming and J lost 7 bases, with 6 bases between them. CDR3 nucleotide sequence: TGTGCCAGCAGTTACTCGGACAGCGGGGAGCTGTTTTTT. Its protein is CASSYSDSGELFF.

This clone has just a few counts. This chain connects TRBV30 to TRBJ1-1; D perhaps matches TRBD1 (5 bases). Germline V CDR1 and CDR2: GTSNPN, SVGIG (reference sequence). With 2 bases removed from V and 8 bases from J, the gap between germline ends came to 9 bases. The CDR3 runs to 11 residues. In DNA form, the CDR3 reads TGTGCCTGGAGTAGTGGGGGAGAAGCTTTCTTT. Translation gives CAWSSGGEAFF.

The rearrangement links TRBV2 to TRBJ2-1; possible D gene TRBD2, 5 bases. V was cut by 3 bases and J by 8 bases, with 11 bases left in between. Germline V CDR1 and CDR2: SNHLY, FYNNEI. This CDR3 is built from 13 residues. The CDR3 DNA is TGTGCCAGCAGTGATCGGAGGAGCTATGAGCAGTTCTTC. Its protein product is CASSDRRSYEQFF. Combining the CDR3 with reference TRBV2 and TRBJ2-1 gives the whole variable domain EPEVTQTPSHQVTQMGQEVILRCVPISNHLYFYWYRQILGQKVEFLVSFYNNEISEKSEIFDDQFSVERPDGSNFTLKIRSTKLEDSAMYFCASSDRRSYEQFFGPGTRLTVL.

V is TRBV18 and J is TRBJ1-3, with D uncertain. The CDR3 length is 13 residues. Germline-derived CDR1 and CDR2 are KGHSH and LQKENI. V was trimmed by 3 bases and J by 9 bases, leaving 12 bases between them. CDR3 DNA sequence: TGTGCCAGCTCACCGGATAGGGCCGGCACCATATATTTT. It is translated as CASSPDRAGTIYF.

This clone was seen a single time. The chain carries TRBV28 and TRBJ1-2; D gene unclear. V lost 7 bases, J lost 0 bases, and 15 bases lay in between. The CDR3 totals 15 residues. Germline V gene lookup returns CDR1 MDHEN and CDR2 SYDVKM. CDR3 in amino acids: CASKVRNGPNYGYTF. Here the CDR3 DNA reads TGTGCCAGCAAAGTCCGGAACGGACCTAACTATGGCTACACCTTC.

The J gene is TRBJ2-3, the V gene TRBV2, with 13 bases identical to TRBD2. Germline V CDR1 and CDR2: SNHLY, FYNNEI. V lost 4 bases and J lost 9; bases outside the gene matches: 4. This CDR3 has 14 amino acids. CDR3 nucleotides: TGTGCCAGCAGTGGGACTAGCGGGAGAGGGACGCAGTATTTT. Translated, it gives CASSGTSGRGTQYF.

The V call is TRBV5-4, the J call TRBJ2-7; 9 positions agree with TRBD1. The ends lost 0 bases at V and 3 bases at J; junction bases unmatched: 10. Looked up from germline, CDR1 is SGHNT and CDR2 is YYREEE (reference sequence). The CDR3 has 17 residues. Here the CDR3 reads CASSLVLKDRGFYEQYF. The CDR3 region has the DNA TGTGCCAGCAGCTTGGTCCTAAAGGACAGGGGCTTCTACGAGCAGTACTTC.

The chain employs TRBV5-6 and TRBJ2-2, with TRBD2 identical over 8 bases. Unmatched junction bases numbered 2, after V lost 4 bases and J lost 6 bases. Per germline, CDR1 SGHDT and CDR2 YYEEEE. The CDR3 covers 13 residues. CDR3 protein: CASSPGGAGELFF. DNA of the CDR3: TGTGCCAGCAGCCCGGGGGGGGCCGGGGAGCTGTTTTTT.

The chain recombines TRBV11-1 with TRBJ2-3, with 12 bases that match TRBD1. The trim removed 8 bases at V and 2 bases at J, leaving 5 bases unmatched. Germline V gene data show CDR1 as SGHAT and CDR2 as FQDESV (reference sequence). This CDR3 region has 15 residues. DNA for the CDR3: TGTGCCAGCGGGGGACAGGGGGCTTTCACAGATACGCAGTATTTT. It codes for CASGGQGAFTDTQYF.

V is TRBV2 and J is TRBJ2-7; D may be TRBD1 (7 bases). This CDR3 is 15 amino acids long. V lost 9 bases to trimming and J lost 4 bases, with 22 bases between them. Germline V gives CDR1 SNHLY, CDR2 FYNNEI. Here the CDR3 DNA reads TGTGCCAGTGGTAGGCCCCAGGGGGGACGGTACGAGCAGTACTTC. It codes for CASGRPQGGRYEQYF.

The V call is TRBV5-4, the J call TRBJ2-1; 7 positions agree with TRBD2. The germline V gene encodes CDR1 SGHNT and CDR2 YYREEE (reference sequence). The V segment lost 2 bases and the J segment 0 bases; nucleotides outside the gene matches: 5. The CDR3 spans 16 residues. CDR3 region: CASSFGGVNSYNEQFF. CDR3 nucleotide sequence: TGTGCCAGCAGCTTTGGGGGGGTAAACTCCTACAATGAGCAGTTCTTC.